This passage covers 17 T cell receptor beta chains from one sample sequenced in a study of blood T cell repertoires in COVID-19. The assay was immunoSEQ multiplex PCR, and TCRdb's table has in-frame clones only and misses some. The sample carries roughly 56,000 clones, 85% to 90% recorded once. The sequenced sample was peripheral blood. The receptor source for this set is a man aged 55-75 years with active COVID-19.

The CDR3 DNA reads TGTGCCAGCAGTGACTGGGCGGGGGCTACCTACAATGAGCAGTTCTTC. Amino acid sequence: CASSDWAGATYNEQFF. The chain has TRBV6-4 and TRBJ2-1; possible D gene TRBD2, 7 bases. The CDR3 has 16 residues. Germline-derived CDR1 and CDR2 are MRHNA and SNTAGT. V was pared by 1 base and J by 2 bases, with 12 bases between.

The chain joins TRBV7-3 to TRBJ2-1, with 10 bases fitting TRBD2. CDR1 and CDR2 (germline): SGHTA, FQGTGA. This CDR3 has 15 residues. V was pared by 5 bases and J by 7 bases, with 8 bases of the junction left unmatched. The CDR3 nucleotides read TGTGCCAGCAGCGCCCTAGCGGGAGTGCGGAATGAGCAGTTCTTC. Residues: CASSALAGVRNEQFF. The full variable domain, completed using reference TRBV7-3 and TRBJ2-1, is GAGVSQTPSNKVTEKGKYVELRCDPISGHTALYWYRQSLGQGPEFLIYFQGTGAADDSGLPNDRFFAVRPEGSVSTLKIQRTERGDSAVYLCASSALAGVRNEQFFGPGTRLTVL.

The chain recombines TRBV7-2 with TRBJ2-1; TRBD1 agrees at 9 bases. The CDR3 loop spans 16 amino acids. After removal of 0 bases from V and 2 bases from J, the junction contained 2 bases not matched to a gene. Germline CDR1 reads SGHTA; CDR2 reads FQGNSA. DNA for the CDR3: TGTGCCAGCAGCTTAGCGACAGGGGGGACCTACAATGAGCAGTTCTTC. It specifies CASSLATGGTYNEQFF.

Here the CDR3 DNA reads TGTGCCAGCAGTTACGGGAGACTGCAAGAGACCCAGTACTTC. This sequence encodes CASSYGRLQETQYF. The V call is TRBV6-6, the J call TRBJ2-5, with D possibly being TRBD2 (5 bases). The CDR3 contains 14 residues. Germline lookup yields CDR1 MNHNY and CDR2 SVGAGI (reference sequence). V was cut by 2 bases and J by 2 bases, with 9 bases left in between.

CDR3: CASSSPLTGAAALREQFF. Written as DNA, the CDR3 is TGTGCCAGCAGCTCACCCTTGACAGGGGCGGCGGCGTTGCGTGAGCAGTTCTTC. This chain connects TRBV7-2 to TRBJ2-7; 8 positions agree with TRBD1. The better agreement between TRBJ2-1 and the DNA end casts doubt on the J call. The CDR3 extends over 18 amino acids. Germline CDR1 SGHTA, CDR2 FQGNSA.

V usage is TRBV24-1 and J usage is TRBJ2-5, with TRBD1 matching over 7 bases. Germline-derived CDR1 and CDR2 are KGHDR and SFDVKD. The CDR3 runs to 14 residues. The V segment lost 7 bases and the J segment 5 bases; nucleotides outside the gene matches: 9. The CDR3 DNA is TGTGCCACCAGCCTACAGGGGACCCTGGAGACCCAGTACTTC. Encoded protein: CATSLQGTLETQYF.

The chain couples TRBV4-1 to TRBJ2-7; 7 bases are a match to TRBD1. Germline V gene lookup returns CDR1 MGHRA and CDR2 YSYEKL. J was trimmed by 7 bases and V by 1 base; bases with no gene match: 7. The CDR3 has 14 residues. In nucleotides, the CDR3 is TGCGCCAGCAGCCAAGCAGACAGGGTTGGTGAGCAGTACTTC. Amino acids: CASSQADRVGEQYF.

In its sample, this clone was seen once. V usage is TRBV11-2 and J usage is TRBJ2-1; 12 bases are shared with TRBD2. There are 17 residues in the CDR3. Germline trimming cut 5 bases from V and 6 bases from J; bases unmatched to any gene: 11. Germline values: CDR1 SGHAT, CDR2 FQNNGV. The CDR3 loop is CASSLPSGRAAFNEQFF. CDR3 DNA sequence: TGTGCCAGCAGCCTCCCTAGCGGGAGGGCCGCCTTCAATGAGCAGTTCTTC.

The V and J genes are TRBV19 and TRBJ2-6; D gene ambiguous. CDR1 and CDR2 (germline): LNHDA, SQIVND (reference sequence). There are 16 residues in the CDR3. V lost 3 bases to trimming and J lost 0 bases, with 9 bases between them. Written as DNA, the CDR3 is TGTGCCAGTAGTATTAGGCGGCCCTCTGGGGCCAACGTCCTGACTTTC. This sequence encodes CASSIRRPSGANVLTF.

CDR3 sequence: CASSFFQGIGTDTQYF. The CDR3 DNA follows: TGTGCCAGCAGTTTTTTCCAGGGGATTGGCACAGATACGCAGTATTTT. The chain employs TRBV2 and TRBJ2-3, with a weak D call TRBD1 (6 bases). Germline CDR1 is SNHLY and CDR2 is FYNNEI. V was clipped by 5 bases and J by 1 base, with 16 bases between them. This CDR3 comprises 16 residues.

This chain uses TRBV27 with TRBJ2-2; D possibly uses TRBD1 or TRBD2 (9 bases each). V gave up 8 bases and J gave up 0 bases, with 25 bases separating them. Germline CDR1 reads MNHEY; CDR2 reads SMNVEV (reference sequence). The length of the CDR3 is 19 residues. This CDR3 is CASRDREFPSGANTGELFF. CDR3 DNA: TGTGCCAGCCGGGACAGGGAGTTCCCTAGCGGGGCGAACACCGGGGAGCTGTTTTTT.

This clone was seen just once. The chain has TRBV18 and TRBJ2-1; 7 nucleotides align to TRBD2. This CDR3 has 15 residues. Germline CDR1 KGHSH, CDR2 LQKENI. V was pared by 3 bases and J by 1 base, with 3 bases of the junction left unmatched. The CDR3 spells CASSPGGRSYNEQFF. The CDR3, as DNA: TGTGCCAGCTCACCGGGGGGGAGGTCCTACAATGAGCAGTTCTTC.

The chain couples TRBV3-1 (or the pseudogene TRBV3-2) to TRBJ2-7, with TRBD2 matching over 8 bases. Germline CDR1 reads LGHDT; CDR2 reads YNNKEL (reference sequence). V gave up 3 bases and J gave up 6 bases; unmatched junction bases: 4. The CDR3 has 13 amino acids. The CDR3 DNA is TGTGCCAGCAGCCAGGGACTAGTCTCCGAGCAGTACTTC. Translated, it gives CASSQGLVSEQYF.

This clone appeared once. This chain uses TRBV4-1 with TRBJ2-5; 10 bases line up with TRBD1. J was trimmed by 3 bases and V by 1 base; bases with no gene match: 5. The CDR3 consists of 16 residues. From germline, CDR1 is MGHRA and CDR2 YSYEKL. In nucleotides, the CDR3 is TGCGCCAGCAGCCAAGCGACCGGGACAGGGGAAGAGACCCAGTACTTC. It translates to CASSQATGTGEETQYF.

A single count supports this clone. The rearrangement joins TRBV10-2 to TRBJ1-1; TRBD1 matches at 7 bases. The CDR3 contains 16 residues. CDR1 is WSHSY, CDR2 SAAADI, per germline. V lost 6 bases, J lost 0 bases, and 10 bases stayed unmatched. CDR3 in amino acids: CASSELAGTVNTEAFF. CDR3 nucleotide sequence: TGCGCCAGCAGCGAACTAGCCGGGACAGTGAACACTGAAGCTTTCTTT.

V and J are TRBV28 and TRBJ2-4; D is unclear. V dropped 5 bases and J dropped 4 bases, with 9 bases sitting between them. CDR1 is MDHEN and CDR2 is SYDVKM in the germline V gene. This CDR3 region has 13 residues. The CDR3 loop reads CASSPIGKNIQYF. CDR3 sequence (DNA): TGTGCCAGCAGTCCCATCGGTAAAAACATTCAGTACTTC. Drawing the rest from reference TRBV28 and TRBJ2-4, the complete variable domain is DVKVTQSSRYLVKRTGEKVFLECVQDMDHENMFWYRQDPGLGLRLIYFSYDVKMKEKGDIPEGYSVSREKKERFSLILESASTNQTSMYLCASSPIGKNIQYFGAGTRLSVL.

The rearrangement joins TRBV7-2 to TRBJ2-7; no firm D call. The CDR3 has 12 amino acids. CDR1 SGHTA and CDR2 FQGNSA come from the germline V gene. Deletions cut 2 bases from V and 6 bases from J, with 8 bases between. The chain's CDR3 is CASSLSVSEQYF. The CDR3 region has the DNA TGTGCCAGCAGCTTATCGGTAAGCGAGCAGTACTTC.